This T cell receptor beta chain is from a study of T-cell reconstitution after alpha-beta-depleted transplantation in children (dated by TCRdb to about 2016). At the level of the whole study: The study quantitatively tracked T-cell immune reconstitution after TCRalphabeta/CD19-depleted allogeneic hematopoietic cell transplantation in children using TCR repertoire profiling.

The library was made by PCR. Sequencing was performed on an Illumina HiSeq 2500. Molecular barcoding was employed in the preparation of TCR libraries, with unique molecular identifiers being used to normalize TCRbeta repertoire quantification. TCRdb passed the public sequencing reads through fastp at Q25 and MiXCR, retaining productive beta sequences. Each record represents a unique CDR3 protein, reported with the most common genes and DNA among its rows. For this sample the table gives approximately 1,000,000 distinct CDR3 sequences, of which about 29% were detected only once. The ten largest make up 25% to 35% of the sample. The CDR3 measures 15 amino acids from cysteine to phenylalanine. The DNA shown is the 45-base CDR3, in frame from base 1. The label giving this sample's treatment or condition can be read as: allogeneic hematopoietic cell transplantation with graft depleted of TCRalphabeta T cells and CD19 B cells. TCRalphabeta/CD19-depleted allogeneic hematopoietic cell grafts were given to the transplant recipients, all of whom were children.

General findings and caveats noted by the study authors: Over subsequent months, a decline in hyperexpanded clone frequencies was noted, and after one year, T-cell counts and TCRbeta diversity were mostly ascribed to newly produced T cells. The apparently early alphabetaT-cell count recovery about two months after transplant was reportedly dependent on only several hundred rapidly expanded clones derived from non-depleted graft cells. In some patients, the high TCRbeta diversity seen at day 60 was put down to recipient T cells and intrathymic progenitors that had survived conditioning.

Note on this clonotype: This receptor's antigen is unknown. No much larger clone is present one base from it, and per-base qualities are unavailable.

This TCR was recovered from a boy in the first two years of life who had a stem cell transplant for SCID, so the T cells may come from the graft donor. The sequenced sample was PBMCs, mostly from graft donor cells, obtained 360 days after TCRalphabeta/CD19-depleted stem cell transplant. Recombination linked TRBV21-1 to TRBJ1-6. TRBV21-1 is labeled a pseudogene. In nucleotide form, the sequence is TGTGCCAGCAGCAAAGGAGGCCCCTCAAGGCACAGACTCCACTTT. This translates into CASSKGGPSRHRLHF.